These 26 T cell receptor beta chains originate from one sample sequenced in a study of metastatic and nonmetastatic thyroid tumors. TCRdb used MiXCR to call clones anew from the PCR reads. The sample has over 25,000 clones, 15% to 20% seen once. Ahead of thyroid surgery, no patient had received treatment of any kind. The sequenced sample was blood. These TCRs come from a female donor with papillary thyroid cancer or a benign thyroid nodule (not recorded which). Some clones in this sample may be carry-over from other donors' samples.

This clone is classed as medium-sized. This same CDR3 is encoded by further DNA sequences in the sample. The chain carries TRBV6-1 and TRBJ2-7; TRBD2 agrees at 13 bases. The germline V gene encodes CDR1 MNHNS and CDR2 SASEGT. This CDR3 is 14 amino acids long. The V and J ends lost 7 bases and 3 bases, in that order; junction bases with no gene match: 3. CDR3 sequence: CASTRTSGGYEQYF. In DNA form, the CDR3 reads TGTGCCAGCACCAGGACTAGCGGGGGCTACGAGCAGTACTTC.

This clone was observed many times. The chain is built from TRBV9 and TRBJ2-2; weak D call: TRBD1 (6 bases). Germline assignment: CDR1 SGDLS and CDR2 YYNGEE. The V end was cut by 3 bases, the J end by 5 bases, with 11 bases between. The CDR3 totals 14 residues. The CDR3 DNA is TGTGCCAGCAGCGCCAGGGGAAGTACCGGGGAGCTGTTTTTT. Its translation: CASSARGSTGELFF.

The sample holds many counts of this clone. The rearrangement links TRBV20-1 to TRBJ1-3; tentatively, D is TRBD1 (6 bases). V gave up 5 bases and J gave up 3 bases, with 11 bases separating them. The CDR3 extends over 13 amino acids. The germline V gene has CDR1 DFQATT and CDR2 SNEGSKA (reference sequence). CDR3 in DNA: TGCAGTGCTTCGGGACACGGTGGAAACACCATATATTTT. It is translated as CSASGHGGNTIYF.

This clone showed up many times. The V call is TRBV6-1, the J call TRBJ2-6, with D tentatively TRBD2 (5 bases). This CDR3 comprises 15 residues. CDR1 is MNHNS, CDR2 SASEGT, per germline. The V end lost 11 bases, the J end lost 1 base, and 15 bases lay between the germline ends. CDR3: CAASITGSGANVLTF. The CDR3 DNA reads TGTGCCGCCAGCATCACGGGATCTGGGGCCAACGTCCTGACTTTC.

Many counts were recorded for this clone. A much larger clone differs from this one at a single base, so this may be a read error. V gene TRBV19 combines with J gene TRBJ2-2; 10 positions agree with TRBD1. Germline CDR1 is LNHDA and CDR2 is SQIVND (reference sequence). The CDR3 runs to 14 residues. The V gene end was trimmed by 6 bases and the J gene end by 6 bases; junction bases not matched to a gene: 4. The chain's CDR3 is CASSRTGGPGELFF. CDR3 DNA: TGTGCCAGTAGCAGGACAGGGGGACCCGGGGAGCTGTTTTTT. The full variable domain, with the rest looked up from reference TRBV19 and TRBJ2-2, is DGGITQSPKYLFRKEGQNVTLSCEQNLNHDAMYWYRQDPGQGLRLIYYSQIVNDFQKGDIAEGYSVSREKKESFPLTVTSAQKNPTAFYLCASSRTGGPGELFFGEGSRLTVL.

The sample holds many counts of this clone. The chain recombines TRBV6-1 with TRBJ2-3, with TRBD2 matching over 14 bases. The CDR3 contains 15 residues. The trim removed 4 bases at V and 4 bases at J, leaving 1 base unmatched. Germline lookup yields CDR1 MNHNS and CDR2 SASEGT. The CDR3 here is CASSGLAGGPDTQYF. CDR3 DNA: TGTGCCAGCAGTGGACTAGCGGGGGGGCCAGATACGCAGTATTTT.

Many counts were recorded for this clone. This sequence joins TRBV6-1 and TRBJ2-1; the D call may be TRBD1 or TRBD2 (6 bases each). The V and J ends lost 0 bases and 9 bases respectively, with 18 bases between them. CDR3 length: 16 residues. The V gene's germline CDR1 is MNHNS and CDR2 SASEGT. This CDR3 is CASSEALLEQGGEQFF. The DNA of the CDR3 is TGTGCCAGCAGTGAAGCGCTTCTCGAACAGGGAGGTGAGCAGTTCTTC.

This clone has a count of ten or more. Just one base apart from a much larger clone, this may be a read error. Other DNA sequences in the same sample also yield this CDR3. The chain combines TRBV20-1 with TRBJ2-7, with a tentative D call TRBD1 (6 bases). V was cut by 6 bases and J by 2 bases, with 14 bases left in between. The CDR3 totals 13 residues. CDR1 and CDR2 (germline): DFQATT, SNEGSKA (reference sequence). The CDR3 protein is CSAPRGEPYEQYF. DNA of the CDR3: TGCAGTGCCCCCAGGGGCGAGCCCTACGAGCAGTACTTC.

This clone has a count of ten or more. J is TRBJ2-1 and V is TRBV19; tentative D call: TRBD1 (10 bases). Germline V gene lookup returns CDR1 LNHDA and CDR2 SQIVND (reference sequence). The CDR3 totals 17 residues. With 6 bases removed from V and 8 bases from J, the gap between germline ends came to 26 bases. The CDR3 is CASRGQGIAGALDEQFF. CDR3 nucleotide sequence: TGTGCCAGTAGGGGACAGGGGATAGCGGGAGCCCTGGATGAGCAGTTCTTC. Together with reference TRBV19 and TRBJ2-1, the CDR3 gives the full variable domain: DGGITQSPKYLFRKEGQNVTLSCEQNLNHDAMYWYRQDPGQGLRLIYYSQIVNDFQKGDIAEGYSVSREKKESFPLTVTSAQKNPTAFYLCASRGQGIAGALDEQFFGPGTRLTVL.

In its sample, this clone is medium-sized. The rearrangement joins TRBV12-5 to TRBJ2-2; a possible D gene is TRBD1 (7 bases). Trimming removed 11 bases from V and 1 base from J, with 17 bases in between. Germline V gene lookup returns CDR1 LGHNT and CDR2 FRNRAP. The CDR3 has 15 amino acids. CDR3 region: CAPKTGRENTGELFF. CDR3 nucleotides: TGTGCTCCCAAGACAGGGCGGGAGAACACCGGGGAGCTGTTTTTT.

At least ten counts were recorded for this clone. J is TRBJ2-5 and V is TRBV24-1; D could derive from TRBD1 or TRBD2 (5 bases each). The ends were cut back, 9 bases at V and 2 bases at J, with 12 bases in the middle. Germline V gene sequence: CDR1 KGHDR, CDR2 SFDVKD. CDR3 length: 13 residues. The CDR3 sequence is CATGDGPQETQYF. The CDR3 nucleotides read TGTGCCACCGGGGACGGACCTCAAGAGACCCAGTACTTC.

This chain links TRBV4-1 with TRBJ2-7; maybe TRBD2 (6 bases). Germline CDR1 reads MGHRA; CDR2 reads YSYEKL. V lost 1 base and J 0 bases, leaving 7 bases between the germline ends. The length of the CDR3 is 14 residues. The CDR3 coding sequence is TGCGCCAGCAGCCAAGTAGCGGTCTCCTACGAGCAGTACTTC. Translating gives CASSQVAVSYEQYF.

CDR3 coding DNA: TGTGCCAGCAGTGAACGGGGACCTCCAACTCCGTACGAGCAGTACTTC. Protein product: CASSERGPPTPYEQYF. The chain recombines TRBV6-1 with TRBJ2-7; D tentatively reads TRBD1 or TRBD2 (5 bases each). The CDR3 runs to 16 residues. Germline assignment: CDR1 MNHNS and CDR2 SASEGT. Trimming took off 2 bases at V and 4 bases at J, with 18 bases between the two ends.

In regard to this clone: This may be a read error, as it is one base from a much larger clone. The chain is built from TRBV10-3 and TRBJ2-1; possible D gene TRBD1, 5 bases. The CDR3 is 14 residues long. Germline V lookup: CDR1 ENHRY, CDR2 SYGVKD. CDR3 in DNA: TGTGCCATCAGTGGGGGCAGGGATGGCAATGAGCAATTCTTC. Protein sequence: CAISGGRDGNEQFF.

This clone was counted many times. V is TRBV12-5 and J is TRBJ2-1; 11 nucleotides align to TRBD2. V was clipped by 3 bases and J by 3 bases; unmatched bases: 7. The CDR3 runs 17 residues. Per the germline V gene, CDR1 is LGHNT and CDR2 is FRNRAP. CDR3 nucleotide sequence: TGTGCTAGTGGTTTAATGACTAGCGGGGACAACTACAATGAGCAGTTCTTC. Protein: CASGLMTSGDNYNEQFF.

This clone was found once. This chain joins TRBV9 and TRBJ2-3, with 8 bases that match TRBD2. CDR3 length equals 12 residues. J lost 15 bases, V lost 0 bases, and 6 bases had no gene match. Germline CDR1 is SGDLS and CDR2 is YYNGEE. CDR3 coding DNA: TGTGCCAGCAGCGTAGCAGCGGGAGTTGGATATTTT. Its translation: CASSVAAGVGYF. Using reference TRBV9 and TRBJ2-3 for the parts outside the CDR3, the full variable domain is DSGVTQTPKHLITATGQRVTLRCSPRSGDLSVYWYQQSLDQGLQFLIQYYNGEERAKGNILERFSAQQFPDLHSELNLSSLELGDSALYFCASSVAAGVGYFGPGTRLTVL.

Details on this clone: One base away lies a much larger clone, so this may be a sequencing read error. This chain links TRBV5-1 with TRBJ2-4; 7 bases fit TRBD1. CDR1 SGHRS and CDR2 YFSETQ come from the germline V gene. The junction had 14 bases not matched to a gene; V was cut back by 5 bases and J by 6 bases. The CDR3 runs to 16 residues. The CDR3 is CASSHSNRGPLNIQYF. CDR3 DNA: TGCGCCAGCAGTCATAGTAACAGGGGCCCCTTAAACATTCAGTACTTC.

This clone was seen ten or more times. Other DNA sequences within the sample encode an identical CDR3. The rearrangement uses TRBV15 and TRBJ2-1; 11 bases are a match to TRBD1. This CDR3 has 16 residues. V lost 2 bases, J lost 6 bases, and 6 bases stayed unmatched. CDR1 is LNHNV, CDR2 YYDKDF, per germline (reference sequence). CDR3 protein: CATSRRAGTGGNEQFF. CDR3 in DNA: TGTGCCACCAGCAGACGGGCCGGGACAGGGGGCAATGAGCAGTTCTTC. The variable domain in full, completed from reference TRBV15 and TRBJ2-1, reads DAMVIQNPRYQVTQFGKPVTLSCSQTLNHNVMYWYQQKSSQAPKLLFHYYDKDFNNEADTPDNFQSRRPNTSFCFLDIRSPGLGDTAMYLCATSRRAGTGGNEQFFGPGTRLTVL.

This clone has just a few counts. This chain connects TRBV28 to TRBJ2-1; 8 bases are shared with TRBD2. The CDR3 sequence is 16 residues long. V shed 5 bases and J 3 bases; nucleotides not matched to a gene: 9. The germline V gene has CDR1 MDHEN and CDR2 SYDVKM. The CDR3: CASSGWYREGYNEQFF. The CDR3 DNA is TGTGCCAGCAGTGGCTGGTATCGGGAGGGCTACAATGAGCAGTTCTTC. The full variable domain, rest sourced from reference TRBV28 and TRBJ2-1, is DVKVTQSSRYLVKRTGEKVFLECVQDMDHENMFWYRQDPGLGLRLIYFSYDVKMKEKGDIPEGYSVSREKKERFSLILESASTNQTSMYLCASSGWYREGYNEQFFGPGTRLTVL.

This clone has at least ten counts. The V and J genes are TRBV10-1 and TRBJ2-7; 14 nucleotides line up with TRBD2. J gave up 4 bases and V 5 bases, and 4 bases lay outside the gene matches. There are 15 residues in the CDR3. CDR1 is WNHNN, CDR2 SYGVQD, per germline (reference sequence). The chain's CDR3 is CASSRLAGGKYEQYF. The CDR3 nucleotides read TGCGCCAGCAGTCGACTAGCGGGGGGGAAATACGAGCAGTACTTC.

The sample holds many counts of this clone. The chain links TRBV15 to TRBJ1-1; a possible D gene is TRBD1 (6 bases). Trimming left V 1 base short and J 0 bases short, with 12 bases between. There are 16 residues in the CDR3. Germline V gene sequence: CDR1 LNHNV, CDR2 YYDKDF (reference sequence). The CDR3 loop reads CATSRGAGQMNTEAFF. CDR3 DNA sequence: TGTGCCACCAGCAGAGGCGCCGGACAGATGAACACTGAAGCTTTCTTT.

Note on this clone: This may arise from a read error, as a much more abundant clone is one base away. The J gene is TRBJ2-3, the V gene TRBV13, with D perhaps TRBD2 (5 bases). The CDR3 loop spans 15 amino acids. V lost 7 bases to trimming and J lost 3 bases, with 17 bases between them. CDR1 and CDR2 (germline): PRHDT, FYEKMQ (reference sequence). CDR3 DNA sequence: TGTGCCAGCATGCGCCCGACGTGCGGGACAGATACGCAGTATTTT. It encodes CASMRPTCGTDTQYF.

This clone was seen a few times. A read error may account for a junction end that differs from germline. The rearrangement joins TRBV6-6 to TRBJ2-2, with D possibly TRBD2 on 5 matching bases. CDR1 is MNHNY, CDR2 SVGAGI, per germline (reference sequence). The CDR3 runs to 13 residues. CDR3 nucleotide sequence: TGTGCCAGCAGTTACGGGGTAACCGGGGAGCTGTTCTTT. Translating gives CASSYGVTGELFF.

This clone was seen at least ten times. This chain links TRBV19 with TRBJ1-2, with 9 bases lining up with TRBD1. The length of the CDR3 is 15 residues. Germline CDR1 is LNHDA and CDR2 is SQIVND (reference sequence). V was clipped by 4 bases and J by 4 bases; unmatched bases: 7. CDR3 DNA: TGTGCCAGTAGTAAACCGGGACAGGGCACCTATGGCTACACCTTC. Its translation: CASSKPGQGTYGYTF.

Ten or more counts support this clone. The chain links TRBV6-5 to TRBJ2-7; TRBD1 matches 8 bases. CDR1 MNHEY and CDR2 SVGAGI come from the germline V gene. The junction had 11 bases not matched to a gene; V was cut back by 3 bases and J by 1 base. The CDR3 spans 17 residues. The DNA of the CDR3 is TGTGCCAGCAGTTATGGTCGGGACAGGCATTTTTCCTACGAGCAGTACTTC. Translation: CASSYGRDRHFSYEQYF.

This clone was detected many times. The chain links TRBV28 to TRBJ2-4, with a weak D call TRBD1 (6 bases). Trimming stripped 6 bases from V and 0 bases from J, with 12 bases between. CDR1 is MDHEN, CDR2 SYDVKM, per germline. The CDR3 is 15 amino acids. The CDR3 coding sequence is TGTGCCAGCAGACCTACAGGGATAGCCAAAAACATTCAGTACTTC. Translation gives CASRPTGIAKNIQYF.